This TCR beta chain was profiled in a study of tumor and adjacent non-tumor tissue in lung cancer. This clonotype was seen only a few times. Being one base from a much bigger clone, this may be a read error. TCRbeta libraries were built with three rounds of nested PCR, modified from ARM-PCR. TCRdb reanalysed the multiplex PCR reads using MiXCR and keeps one entry per CDR3 protein. The sample consists of just over 200,000 distinct CDR3 sequences, less than 80% of them appearing once. CDR3 size: 12 residues. CDR1 and CDR2 (germline): MGHDK, SYGVNS. This sample's RNA came from whole unsorted tissue. The TCR sequence derives from a man aged 60 to 69 with non-small cell lung cancer. The specimen was lung tumor tissue. The V call is TRBV25-1, the J call TRBJ1-1, with TRBD1 matching 8 bases. As DNA, the CDR3 is TGTGCCAGCAGCGCGTTGGGACAGGAAGTTTTCTTT. It translates to CASSALGQEVFF.